The 16 T cell receptor beta chains given below trace back to one sample, sequenced in a study of T cells in localized non-small cell lung cancer. Sequencing used immunoSEQ multiplex PCR; TCRdb keeps in-frame clones, though not all of them. Of 60,000 to 75,000 clones listed, 80% to 90% are singletons. Sample: PBMCs, taken before any cancer treatment. The receptors come from a man aged 35 to 69 with stage II lung adenocarcinoma.

The table lists this clone with a few counts. As DNA, the CDR3 is TGTGCCAGCAGTTCAGGGGGCCAGGGGGACGAGCAGTACTTC. Its translation is CASSSGGQGDEQYF. The chain has TRBV28 and TRBJ2-7, with 8 bases lining up with TRBD1. The length of the CDR3 is 14 residues. With V trimmed by 4 bases and J by 5 bases, 7 bases remained unmatched. Germline V lookup: CDR1 MDHEN, CDR2 SYDVKM.

This clone has a handful of counts. The chain employs TRBV18 and TRBJ2-3; D is undetermined. CDR1 and CDR2 (germline): KGHSH, LQKENI. The CDR3 length is 14 residues. Deletions cut 0 bases from V and 6 bases from J, with 10 bases between. The CDR3 is CASSPPTRRDTQYF. As DNA, the CDR3 is TGTGCCAGCTCACCACCGACCCGCAGGGATACGCAGTATTTT.

The CDR3 is CASSQESGARADTQYF. In DNA form, the CDR3 reads TGTGCCAGCAGCCAAGAGTCGGGGGCAAGGGCAGATACGCAGTATTTT. This chain connects TRBV4-2 to TRBJ2-3; either TRBD1 or TRBD2 may fit D (6 bases each). The germline V gene has CDR1 LGHNA and CDR2 YNFKEQ. Between the trimmed V and J ends, which lost 0 bases and 4 bases, there was a span of 14 bases. CDR3 length: 16 amino acids.

This clone was counted between two and nine times. The chain couples TRBV30 to TRBJ1-3; 8 nucleotides line up with TRBD1. The CDR3 runs to 16 residues. Germline trimming cut 1 base from V and 0 bases from J; bases unmatched to any gene: 5. Germline CDR1 reads GTSNPN; CDR2 reads SVGIG (reference sequence). In DNA form, the CDR3 reads TGTGCCTGGAGTGCAGGACAGGGATTCTCTGGAAACACCATATATTTT. Translating gives CAWSAGQGFSGNTIYF.

The DNA of the CDR3 is TGTGCCAGCAGTTATACCGGGACAGCCGACCTGACTTTC. Translated, it gives CASSYTGTADLTF. V usage is TRBV2 and J usage is TRBJ2-6, with 7 bases fitting TRBD1. CDR3 size: 13 residues. J lost 15 bases, V lost 5 bases, and 10 bases had no gene match. Per germline, CDR1 SNHLY and CDR2 FYNNEI.

This chain connects TRBV4-3 to TRBJ2-7; D possibly corresponds to TRBD2 (5 bases). Looked up from germline, CDR1 is LGHNA and CDR2 is YSLEER. CDR3 length: 14 residues. Between the trimmed V and J ends, which lost 0 bases and 2 bases, there was a span of 8 bases. DNA of the CDR3: TGCGCCAGCAGCCAAGAATCGGGGACCTACGAGCAGTACTTC. Translating it yields CASSQESGTYEQYF.

The V gene is TRBV4-1, the J gene TRBJ2-1; 9 bases are shared with TRBD2. J was trimmed by 12 bases and V by 0 bases; bases with no gene match: 12. Germline values: CDR1 MGHRA, CDR2 YSYEKL. The CDR3 runs to 16 residues. The CDR3 coding sequence is TGCGCCAGCAGCCAAGATTCAGGTAGCGGGAGATATAGGCAGTTCTTC. It translates to CASSQDSGSGRYRQFF.

The chain recombines TRBV30 with TRBJ2-1, with 7 nucleotides matching TRBD2. The CDR3 spans 13 residues. Germline CDR1 and CDR2: GTSNPN and SVGIG (reference sequence). The CDR3 is CSASGLLYNEQFF. The CDR3, as DNA: TGTTCCGCTAGCGGCCTTCTTTACAATGAGCAGTTCTTC.

The rearrangement joins TRBV7-9 to TRBJ2-7; TRBD2 matches at 8 bases. The germline CDR1 and CDR2 sequences are SEHNR and FQNEAQ (reference sequence). This CDR3 contains 15 residues. J gave up 2 bases and V 4 bases, and 7 bases lay outside the gene matches. CDR3 loop: CASSSRLATTYEQYF. CDR3 nucleotides: TGTGCCAGCAGCTCCCGACTAGCGACTACCTACGAGCAGTACTTC.

The rearrangement joins TRBV6-4 to TRBJ2-7; D gene ambiguous. The CDR3 is made up of 16 amino acids. The V end lost 6 bases, the J end lost 4 bases, and 22 bases lay between the germline ends. CDR1 and CDR2 (germline): MRHNA, SNTAGT. The CDR3: CASRETQKREAYEQYF. The CDR3 DNA sequence: TGTGCCAGCAGGGAGACCCAAAAGAGAGAAGCTTACGAGCAGTACTTC.

This clone was recorded only once. V gene TRBV7-9 combines with J gene TRBJ1-3, with D possibly being TRBD1 (5 bases). Trimming shortened V by 5 bases and J by 0 bases, and 8 bases separated the two germline ends. The CDR3 contains 14 residues. CDR1 is SEHNR and CDR2 is FQNEAQ in the germline V gene (reference sequence). The CDR3 here is CASSPGLSGNTIYF. As DNA, the CDR3 is TGTGCCAGCAGCCCGGGACTCTCTGGAAACACCATATATTTT.

This chain links TRBV9 with TRBJ2-7; maybe TRBD2 (6 bases). The CDR3 spans 17 residues. The germline CDR1 and CDR2 sequences are SGDLS and YYNGEE. The V end was cut by 4 bases, the J end by 3 bases, with 23 bases between. CDR3: CASSFIREAGYHYEQYF. CDR3 nucleotide sequence: TGTGCCAGCAGCTTCATCAGGGAGGCAGGGTACCACTACGAGCAGTACTTC. Full variable domain (missing parts from reference TRBV9 and TRBJ2-7): DSGVTQTPKHLITATGQRVTLRCSPRSGDLSVYWYQQSLDQGLQFLIQYYNGEERAKGNILERFSAQQFPDLHSELNLSSLELGDSALYFCASSFIREAGYHYEQYFGPGTRLTVT.

The chain combines TRBV9 with TRBJ2-7; D uncertain. Germline V gene sequence: CDR1 SGDLS, CDR2 YYNGEE. V lost 4 bases to trimming and J lost 0 bases, with 11 bases between them. The CDR3 spans 14 residues. The CDR3: CASSPLGSSYEQYF. The DNA of the CDR3 is TGTGCCAGCAGCCCATTGGGTAGCTCCTACGAGCAGTACTTC.

This clone was recorded a few times. V gene TRBV9 combines with J gene TRBJ2-1, with 8 nucleotides matching TRBD2. The CDR3 length is 15 residues. CDR1 is SGDLS, CDR2 YYNGEE, per germline. V lost 4 bases and J lost 5; bases outside the gene matches: 8. The CDR3 DNA reads TGTGCCAGCAGCCTTAGCGGGATCGGGAACAATGAGCAGTTCTTC. It translates to CASSLSGIGNNEQFF.

The chain uses TRBV18 and TRBJ2-5; D is unresolved. There are 14 residues in the CDR3. Trimming cost V 1 base and J 2 bases, with 8 bases left between them. The V gene's germline CDR1 is KGHSH and CDR2 LQKENI. CDR3 coding DNA: TGTGCCAGCTCACCACAGGCGGATCAAGAGACCCAGTACTTC. It codes for CASSPQADQETQYF.

The chain couples TRBV5-1 to TRBJ2-5, with TRBD2 as a possible D gene (6 bases). The CDR3 loop spans 14 amino acids. Germline V gives CDR1 SGHRS, CDR2 YFSETQ. V was cut by 2 bases and J by 2 bases, with 10 bases left in between. CDR3 in DNA: TGCGCCAGCAGCTTCACGGGGGAGCAAGAGACCCAGTACTTC. The encoded protein is CASSFTGEQETQYF. Complete variable domain (other parts from reference TRBV5-1 and TRBJ2-5): KAGVTQTPRYLIKTRGQQVTLSCSPISGHRSVSWYQQTPGQGLQFLFEYFSETQRNKGNFPGRFSGRQFSNSRSEMNVSTLELGDSALYLCASSFTGEQETQYFGPGTRLLVL.